This T cell receptor beta chain was recorded in a study of cytomegalovirus exposure and HLA in healthy donors. Study-level points and caveats: In a later analysis, DRB1 alleles had the most associated TCRs; HLA-C alleles the fewest. An analysis that came later showed most CMV-associated TCR beta chains appearing HLA-restricted.

The junction had 5 bases not matched to a gene; V was cut back by 4 bases and J by 6 bases. Germline V gene sequence: CDR1 SGHTS, CDR2 YDEGEE. CDR3 size: 14 residues. Notes on this clone: The antigen remains unidentified.

PCR amplification relied on 60 Vbeta primers (plus 13 Jbeta primers). The data were produced by immunoSEQ multiplex PCR, yet TCRdb's version contains in-frame clones alone and is incomplete. This sample carries about 120,000 clones, roughly 80% of them seen once, and the ten largest clones take approximately 2.5%. Source material: PBMCs. The origin of this receptor is a female donor in good health and CMV-seronegative. This rearrangement joins TRBV5-8 to TRBJ1-5; 9 bases fit TRBD1. CDR3 coding DNA: TGTGCCAGCAGCAACAGGGGGCTAGGTCAGCCCCAGCATTTT. This translates into CASSNRGLGQPQHF. Complete variable domain (other parts from reference TRBV5-8 and TRBJ1-5): EAGVTQSPTHLIKTRGQQATLRCSPISGHTSVYWYQQALGLGLQFLLWYDEGEERNRGNFPPRFSGRQFPNYSSELNVNALELEDSALYLCASSNRGLGQPQHFGDGTRLSIL.